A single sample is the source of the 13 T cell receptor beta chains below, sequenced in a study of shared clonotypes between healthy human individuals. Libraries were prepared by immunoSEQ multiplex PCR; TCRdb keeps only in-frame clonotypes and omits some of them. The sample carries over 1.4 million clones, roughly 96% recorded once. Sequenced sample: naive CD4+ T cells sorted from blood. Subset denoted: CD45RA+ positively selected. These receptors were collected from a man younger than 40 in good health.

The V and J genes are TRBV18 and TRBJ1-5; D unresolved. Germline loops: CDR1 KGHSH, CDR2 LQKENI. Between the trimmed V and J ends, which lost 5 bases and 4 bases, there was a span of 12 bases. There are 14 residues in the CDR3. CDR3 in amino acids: CASSSNAGNQPQHF. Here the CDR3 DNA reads TGTGCCAGCTCATCCAACGCCGGGAATCAGCCCCAGCATTTT.

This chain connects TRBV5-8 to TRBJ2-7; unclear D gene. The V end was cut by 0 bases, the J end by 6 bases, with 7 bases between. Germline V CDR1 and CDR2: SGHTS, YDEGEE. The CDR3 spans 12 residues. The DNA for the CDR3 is TGTGCCAGCAGCTTGGCCCCCCGCGAGCAGTACTTC. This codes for CASSLAPREQYF.

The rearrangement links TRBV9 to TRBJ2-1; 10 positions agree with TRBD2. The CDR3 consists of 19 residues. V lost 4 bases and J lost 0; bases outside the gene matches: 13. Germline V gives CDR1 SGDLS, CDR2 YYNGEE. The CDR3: CASSSHGSGRLSSYNEQFF. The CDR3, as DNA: TGTGCCAGCAGCTCTCATGGTAGCGGGAGGTTGAGCTCCTACAATGAGCAGTTCTTC.

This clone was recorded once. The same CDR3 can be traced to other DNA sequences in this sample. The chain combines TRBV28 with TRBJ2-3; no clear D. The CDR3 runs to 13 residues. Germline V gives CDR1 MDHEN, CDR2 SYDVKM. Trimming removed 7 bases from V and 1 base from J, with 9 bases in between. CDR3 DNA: TGTGCCAGCAACCTTAGGGGCACAGATACGCAGTATTTT. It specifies CASNLRGTDTQYF.

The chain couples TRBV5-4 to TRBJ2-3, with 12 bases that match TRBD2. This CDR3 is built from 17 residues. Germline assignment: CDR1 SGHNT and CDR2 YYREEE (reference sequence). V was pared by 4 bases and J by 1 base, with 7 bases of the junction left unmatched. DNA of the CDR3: TGTGCCAGCAGCGGCAAGACTAGCGGGAGCGGCACAGATACGCAGTATTTT. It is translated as CASSGKTSGSGTDTQYF.

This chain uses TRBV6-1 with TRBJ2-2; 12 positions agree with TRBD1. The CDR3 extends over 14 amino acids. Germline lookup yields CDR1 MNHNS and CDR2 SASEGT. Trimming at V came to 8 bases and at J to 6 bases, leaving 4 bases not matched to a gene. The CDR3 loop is CASGDRGLPGELFF. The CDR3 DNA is TGTGCCAGCGGGGACAGGGGGCTGCCCGGGGAGCTGTTTTTT.

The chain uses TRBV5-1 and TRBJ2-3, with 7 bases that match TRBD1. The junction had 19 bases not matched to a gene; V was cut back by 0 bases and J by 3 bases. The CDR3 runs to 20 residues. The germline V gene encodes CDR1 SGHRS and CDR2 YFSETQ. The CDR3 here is CASSLDRRLGTAVLTDTQYF. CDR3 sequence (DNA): TGCGCCAGCAGCTTGGACCGACGACTCGGGACAGCGGTCCTGACAGATACGCAGTATTTT.

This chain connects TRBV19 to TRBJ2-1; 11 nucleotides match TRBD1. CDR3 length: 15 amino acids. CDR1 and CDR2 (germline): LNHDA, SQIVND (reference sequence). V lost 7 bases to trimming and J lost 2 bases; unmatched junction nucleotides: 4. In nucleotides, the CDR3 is TGTGCCAGTACAGGACAGGGGGCCCCCTACAATGAGCAGTTCTTC. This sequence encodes CASTGQGAPYNEQFF.

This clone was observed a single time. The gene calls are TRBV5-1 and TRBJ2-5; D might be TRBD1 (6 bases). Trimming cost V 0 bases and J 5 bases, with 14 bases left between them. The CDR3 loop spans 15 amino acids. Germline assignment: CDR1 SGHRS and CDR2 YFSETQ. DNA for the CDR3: TGCGCCAGCAGCTTGGGTGGGGGCGGACGGGAGACCCAGTACTTC. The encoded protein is CASSLGGGGRETQYF.

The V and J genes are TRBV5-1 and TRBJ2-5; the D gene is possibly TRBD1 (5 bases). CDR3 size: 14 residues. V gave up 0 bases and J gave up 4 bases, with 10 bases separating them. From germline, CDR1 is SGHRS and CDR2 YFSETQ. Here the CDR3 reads CASSLAIGAETQYF. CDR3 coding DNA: TGCGCCAGCAGCTTGGCCATAGGGGCAGAGACCCAGTACTTC.

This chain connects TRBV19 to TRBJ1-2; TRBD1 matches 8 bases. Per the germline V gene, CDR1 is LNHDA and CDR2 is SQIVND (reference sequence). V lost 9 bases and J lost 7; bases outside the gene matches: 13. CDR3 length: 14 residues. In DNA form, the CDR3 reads TGTGCCAGCTACCTCAGAGGACAGGGAAGTGGCTACACCTTC. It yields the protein CASYLRGQGSGYTF. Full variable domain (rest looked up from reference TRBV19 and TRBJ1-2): DGGITQSPKYLFRKEGQNVTLSCEQNLNHDAMYWYRQDPGQGLRLIYYSQIVNDFQKGDIAEGYSVSREKKESFPLTVTSAQKNPTAFYLCASYLRGQGSGYTFGSGTRLTVV.

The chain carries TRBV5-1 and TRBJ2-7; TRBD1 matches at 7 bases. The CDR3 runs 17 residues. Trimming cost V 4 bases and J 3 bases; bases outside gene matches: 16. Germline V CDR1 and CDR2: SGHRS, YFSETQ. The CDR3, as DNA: TGCGCCAGCAGCCCACACACCGGGACAGCAGACTTCTACGAGCAGTACTTC. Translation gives CASSPHTGTADFYEQYF.

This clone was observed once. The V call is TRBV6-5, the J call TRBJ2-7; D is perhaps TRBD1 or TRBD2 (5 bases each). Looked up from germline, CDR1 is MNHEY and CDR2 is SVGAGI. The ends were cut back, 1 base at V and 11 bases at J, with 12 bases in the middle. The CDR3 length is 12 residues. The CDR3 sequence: CASSYWDGEKYF. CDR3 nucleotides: TGTGCCAGCAGTTACTGGGACGGGGAGAAGTACTTC.